Detailed here is one T cell receptor beta chain. Assay: immunoSEQ multiplex PCR; the TCRdb copy retains only in-frame clones and omits some. Counted here are 200,000 or so clones, around 84% occurring once; the ten biggest clones make up about an eighth. Germline assignment: CDR1 MNHEY and CDR2 SMNVEV (reference sequence). CDR3 size: 12 residues. This specimen belongs to a study of cytomegalovirus exposure and HLA in healthy donors. The clonotype was recovered from a young woman in good health and CMV-seropositive. The rearrangement joins TRBV27 to TRBJ2-7; possibly TRBD2 for D (6 bases). The sample was PBMCs. The chain's CDR3 is CGSRDSSYEQYF. For the CDR3, the DNA is TGTGGCTCGCGGGACTCCTCCTACGAGCAGTACTTC.